This entry features one T cell receptor (beta chain) sequence. The data stem from a study of blood T cell repertoires in COVID-19. The wider study: Material from acute and convalescent COVID-19 was sourced from the United States, Italy and Spain. T cells, B-cell-depleted T cells, or PBMCs provided the cDNA or gDNA that served as material.

As processed by the authors: From reference gene primer amplification, estimates of nucleated cell counts were derived. Generated by immunoSEQ multiplex PCR, the TCRdb table keeps only in-frame clones and is missing some. D and trimming were read from the DNA, whereas the V and J calls and clone size are those reported in that table. Among about 98,000 clones listed, about nine tenths were seen once. Germline values: CDR1 KGHSH, CDR2 LQKENI. V dropped 2 bases and J dropped 6 bases, with 14 bases sitting between them. The CDR3 extends over 15 amino acids. Sequences were obtained from peripheral blood. The genes are TRBV18 and TRBJ1-5; a weak D match, TRBD1 (6 bases). This TCR derives from a man aged 45-65 years with acute or convalescent COVID-19. The CDR3 sequence is CASSPDAGVSQPQHF. The CDR3 nucleotides are TGTGCCAGCTCACCAGACGCAGGGGTTTCTCAGCCCCAGCATTTT.